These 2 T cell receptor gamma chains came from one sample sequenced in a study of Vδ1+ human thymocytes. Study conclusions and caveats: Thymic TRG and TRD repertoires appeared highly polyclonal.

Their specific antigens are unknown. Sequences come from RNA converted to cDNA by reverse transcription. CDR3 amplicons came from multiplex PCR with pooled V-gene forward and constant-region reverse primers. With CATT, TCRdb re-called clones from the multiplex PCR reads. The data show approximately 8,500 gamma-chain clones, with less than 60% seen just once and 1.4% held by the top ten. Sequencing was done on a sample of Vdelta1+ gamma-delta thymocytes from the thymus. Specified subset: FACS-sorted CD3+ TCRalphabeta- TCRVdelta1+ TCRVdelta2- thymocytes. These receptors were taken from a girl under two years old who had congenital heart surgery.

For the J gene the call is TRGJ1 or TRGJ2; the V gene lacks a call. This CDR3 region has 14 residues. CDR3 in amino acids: CATWDLQLDYKKLF. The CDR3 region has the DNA TGTGCCACCTGGGACTTGCAATTGGATTATAAGAAACTCTTT.

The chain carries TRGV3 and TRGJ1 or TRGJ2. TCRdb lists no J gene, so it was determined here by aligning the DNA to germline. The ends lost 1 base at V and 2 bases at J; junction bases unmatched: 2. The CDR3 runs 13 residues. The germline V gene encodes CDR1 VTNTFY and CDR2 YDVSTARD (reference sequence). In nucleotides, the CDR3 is TGTGCCACCTGGGACAGACATTATTATAAGAAACTCTTT. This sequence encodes CATWDRHYYKKLF.